This T cell receptor beta chain stems from a study of T cell responses to AZD1222 COVID-19 vaccine (dated by TCRdb to the early 2020s). In terms of the full investigation: TCR sequencing was performed for some 250 trial participants, of whom approximately 200 were given two doses of AZD1222 and approximately 26 were given two doses of MenACWY control vaccine. Enrollment into the trials was organized by age into subgroups of 18-55, 56-69 and 70-plus years, and those subgroups contained roughly 140, 27 and 60 TCR-sequenced participants, respectively.

Broad study findings and their caveats: After two AZD1222 doses, both the breadth and the depth of spike-specific TCRs were significantly higher than at day 0 and than in MenACWY recipients. Reportedly, almost half of the unique spike-specific TCRs recognized epitopes lying outside the regions that are mutated in the B.1.351 and B.1.1.7 variants. Participants were mostly white British, with more females than males. The authors suggested clonal diversity may have been underestimated. The 56-69-year group was small, and its depth increase did not reach significance, likely because of low power. The vaccine-associated CD4 TCRs covered the entire spike protein, and the dominant responses fell in regions 160-218 and 743-854. Conclusions about previously exposed vaccinees are limited because only 6 or 7 AZD1222 recipients were SARS-CoV-2 seropositive at baseline. Because no day 14 peak-response samples were available, the repertoires could be characterized only after the peak T cell response.

The CDR3 regions of human TCRbeta chains were analyzed by immunosequencing. Regarding the original processing steps: TCRs in the repertoires were matched against a reference library of SARS-CoV-2-specific TCRs that had been generated with the MIRA antigen-specificity platform. Breadth meant the fraction of unique TCRs that were SARS-CoV-2-associated, whereas depth meant the fraction of total T cells that were SARS-CoV-2-associated. Using the MIRA data, every spike-specific TCR was mapped to the spike region that the TCR reacted to and assigned to either a CD4 or a CD8 class. Log10-transformed breadth and depth values were compared by one-way ANOVA with Sidak's multiple comparisons tests. TCRdb obtained this table from immuneACCESS and retained in-frame rearrangements with V and J assigned. These tables miss some clones; where compared with another copy, unresolved V genes account for less than half of the shortfall, and the remainder is unexplained. Clone size and V and J calls were adopted from that table, with D and trimming inferred from the DNA. This sample comprises 150,000 or so clones, 91% of them detected only once. The top ten clonotypes cover about 4% of the sample.

The time point label corresponds to: about 28 days (+/-7) after the second vaccine dose. AZD1222 recipients given second doses at about 4 weeks or at about 12 weeks were pooled, since spike-specific TCR depth and breadth were not found to differ between the two schedules. The vaccinee samples were drawn from two UK trials, COV001 and COV002, one of which was a single-blind randomized controlled phase 2/3 trial testing AZD1222 (ChAdOx1 nCoV-19) in healthy adults. For TCRbeta chain sequencing, PBMC samples from trial participants were taken at day 0 and at day 28 after the second dose. On this clone: Its antigen is currently not known. No base-level quality is on record; no much larger clone is a single base apart.

This specimen was peripheral blood, taken 28 days after the second AZD1222 dose. The sequence came from an adult who received the AZD1222 COVID-19 vaccine.

CDR3 region: CASSLGLSTNYGYTF. At the DNA level, the sequence is TGTGCCAGCAGTCTAGGCCTCTCCACTAACTATGGCTACACCTTC. The chain couples TRBV5-4 to TRBJ1-2; there is no confident call for the D gene. The junction shows trimming of 5 bases on V and 0 bases on J, plus 14 bases between the germline ends. CDR1 and CDR2 were assigned from the germline V gene (reference sequence) as SGHNT and YYREEE. Measured from the cysteine to the phenylalanine, the CDR3 is 15 residues long. Here the CDR3 DNA is all that survives: 45 bases in frame from base 1. Joined to the reference TRBV5-4 and TRBJ1-2 proteins, this CDR3 gives the full variable domain: ETGVTQSPTHLIKTRGQQVTLRCSSQSGHNTVSWYQQALGQGPQFIFQYYREEENGRGNFPPRFSGLQFPNYSSELNVNALELDDSALYLCASSLGLSTNYGYTFGSGTRLTVV.